The 23 T cell receptor beta chains in this list originate from one sample, sequenced in a study of blood T cells in healthy people across ages. It was with a sample-barcoded 5' primer and a J-beta primer mix that a second PCR of roughly 6 to 12 cycles was run. TCRdb independently ran MiXCR on the 5' RACE reads; one entry per CDR3 protein. The table includes roughly 800,000 distinct CDR3 sequences, about 55% detected once. The sample taken for sequencing was blood. All receptors come from a man older than 75 in good health.

This clonotype was seen many times. This chain joins TRBV5-6 and TRBJ2-7, with D perhaps TRBD2 (7 bases). Per the germline V gene, CDR1 is SGHDT and CDR2 is YYEEEE. V was clipped by 3 bases and J by 7 bases, with 23 bases between them. The CDR3 is 16 residues long. The CDR3 loop is CASSSPRGGVRAEQYF. The CDR3 DNA is TGTGCCAGCAGCTCCCCTCGAGGGGGGGTTCGGGCGGAGCAGTACTTC. Drawing the rest from reference TRBV5-6 and TRBJ2-7, the complete variable domain is DAGVTQSPTHLIKTRGQQVTLRCSPKSGHDTVSWYQQALGQGPQFIFQYYEEEERQRGNFPDRFSGHQFPNYSSELNVNALLLGDSALYLCASSSPRGGVRAEQYFGPGTRLTVT.

This clonotype showed up just a few times. This chain links TRBV7-9 with TRBJ2-3, with TRBD2 as a possible D gene (5 bases). There are 16 residues in the CDR3. Germline V gene data show CDR1 as SEHNR and CDR2 as FQNEAQ (reference sequence). Between the trimmed V and J ends, which lost 3 bases and 0 bases, there was a span of 13 bases. The CDR3 here is CASSFGVGGSTDTQYF. The DNA for the CDR3 is TGTGCCAGCAGCTTCGGCGTAGGAGGAAGCACAGATACGCAGTATTTT.

The chain combines TRBV20-1 with TRBJ1-2; 8 nucleotides line up with TRBD1. From germline, CDR1 is DFQATT and CDR2 SNEGSKA (reference sequence). CDR3 length: 13 residues. V lost 6 bases to trimming and J lost 5 bases; unmatched junction nucleotides: 8. CDR3 sequence reads: CSAPDRASYGYTF. As DNA, the CDR3 is TGCAGTGCACCGGACAGGGCCAGTTATGGCTACACCTTC.

This clonotype was found a few times. The CDR3 DNA sequence: TGTGCCAGCAGTGACCCCCTAGCCCGGGGCACAGATACGCAGTATTTT. Its protein product is CASSDPLARGTDTQYF. The chain uses TRBV25-1 and TRBJ2-3; TRBD2 might be the D (5 bases). V gave up 3 bases and J gave up 1 base, with 14 bases separating them. CDR1 is MGHDK and CDR2 is SYGVNS in the germline V gene. The CDR3 is 16 residues long.

This chain joins TRBV18 and TRBJ2-4, with 7 bases identical to TRBD2. Trimming at V came to 3 bases and at J to 0 bases, leaving 2 bases not matched to a gene. Germline-derived CDR1 and CDR2 are KGHSH and LQKENI. The CDR3 runs to 15 residues. The CDR3 sequence is CASSPGGKAKNIQYF. Written as DNA, the CDR3 is TGTGCCAGCTCACCGGGAGGGAAAGCCAAAAACATTCAGTACTTC.

The gene calls are TRBV12-3 or TRBV12-4 and TRBJ2-1; 9 nucleotides align to TRBD2. The CDR3 runs to 17 residues. V lost 3 bases, J lost 0 bases, and 6 bases stayed unmatched. CDR3 nucleotides: TGTGCCAGCAGTTTTTTTGGTAGCGGGAGCTCCTACAATGAGCAGTTCTTC. Translation: CASSFFGSGSSYNEQFF.

The chain uses TRBV6-6 and TRBJ1-1; 9 bases are a match to TRBD1. Germline values: CDR1 MNHNY, CDR2 SVGAGI (reference sequence). The CDR3 length is 15 residues. The V gene end was trimmed by 4 bases and the J gene end by 1 base; junction bases not matched to a gene: 4. The CDR3 spells CASSSQGASNTEAFF. CDR3 in DNA: TGTGCCAGCAGTTCACAGGGGGCCTCGAACACTGAAGCTTTCTTT.

Regarding this clonotype: A much larger clone is a single base away; this may be a read error. The chain uses TRBV6-2 or TRBV6-3 and TRBJ2-1, with D unresolved. The CDR3 runs to 13 residues. Trimming stripped 4 bases from V and 10 bases from J, with 14 bases between. CDR1 MNHEY and CDR2 SVGEGT come from the germline V gene. As DNA, the CDR3 is TGTGCCAGCAGTTCGGGCGGAGCCTACGAGCAGTTCTTC. Encoded protein: CASSSGGAYEQFF.

The V gene is TRBV29-1, the J gene TRBJ2-7; D is ambiguous. Germline V gives CDR1 SQVTM, CDR2 ANQGSEA. The CDR3 has 12 amino acids. Trimming left V 8 bases short and J 3 bases short, with 14 bases between. The CDR3 coding sequence is TGCAGCCCAGGACCGGGTAGCTACGAGCAGTACTTC. Encoded protein: CSPGPGSYEQYF.

This rearrangement joins TRBV27 to TRBJ1-2; D is ambiguous. This CDR3 comprises 13 residues. Germline lookup yields CDR1 MNHEY and CDR2 SMNVEV (reference sequence). V was trimmed by 3 bases and J by 7 bases, leaving 12 bases between them. CDR3 in DNA: TGTGCCAGCAGTTTCCACCCTGGCCGTGGCTACACCTTC. This codes for CASSFHPGRGYTF.

V gene TRBV28 combines with J gene TRBJ2-1; D gene uncertain. CDR1 MDHEN and CDR2 SYDVKM come from the germline V gene. V was cut by 6 bases and J by 4 bases, with 10 bases left in between. This CDR3 spans 13 amino acids. CDR3 amino acids: CASRRDKYNEQFF. CDR3 nucleotides: TGTGCCAGCAGGAGAGACAAGTACAATGAGCAGTTCTTC. The variable domain in full, with the rest retrieved from reference TRBV28 and TRBJ2-1, is DVKVTQSSRYLVKRTGEKVFLECVQDMDHENMFWYRQDPGLGLRLIYFSYDVKMKEKGDIPEGYSVSREKKERFSLILESASTNQTSMYLCASRRDKYNEQFFGPGTRLTVL.

The chain is built from TRBV5-1 and TRBJ2-3; D possibly corresponds to TRBD2 (6 bases). The CDR3 has 15 residues. The germline CDR1 and CDR2 sequences are SGHRS and YFSETQ. Trimming stripped 1 base from V and 4 bases from J, with 13 bases between. The CDR3 loop reads CASSLLPGGADTQYF. Written as DNA, the CDR3 is TGCGCCAGCAGCTTGTTGCCTGGAGGGGCAGATACGCAGTATTTT.

V and J are TRBV6-5 and TRBJ2-5; no reliable D call. The J call is doubtful: the DNA matches TRBJ2-7 better. The CDR3 has 14 amino acids. From germline, CDR1 is MNHEY and CDR2 SVGAGI. In DNA form, the CDR3 reads TGTGCCAGCAGTTCCGTGTCTCGGGCATACGAGCAGTACTTC. Translated, it gives CASSSVSRAYEQYF.

The genes are TRBV18 and TRBJ2-1; 8 bases agree with TRBD2. This CDR3 region has 15 residues. CDR1 is KGHSH, CDR2 LQKENI, per germline. The J segment lost 9 bases and the V segment lost 3 bases, leaving 10 bases of the junction unmatched. CDR3 bases: TGTGCCAGCTCACCGGGACTAGTGGTTGCTAGTGAGCAGTTCTTC. It specifies CASSPGLVVASEQFF.

This clonotype was seen more than once but under ten times. The CDR3 nucleotides are TGTGCCAGCAGTCCTACACGTACCTCCTACGAGCAGTACTTC. Translating gives CASSPTRTSYEQYF. V and J are TRBV6-5 and TRBJ2-7; no reliable D call. Germline CDR1 and CDR2: MNHEY and SVGAGI. The germline V and J ends were trimmed by 5 bases and 0 bases, with 11 bases remaining between them. The CDR3 extends over 14 amino acids.

This clonotype appeared many times. V is TRBV29-1 and J is TRBJ2-4, with D unclear. The DNA end favors TRBJ2-7, so the J call may be wrong. This CDR3 contains 12 residues. Germline CDR1 reads SQVTM; CDR2 reads ANQGSEA. The CDR3 spells CSVGDTVYEQYF. DNA of the CDR3: TGCAGCGTTGGAGACACAGTCTACGAGCAGTACTTC.

This clonotype occurred once. The chain is built from TRBV12-3 or TRBV12-4 and TRBJ2-4; 8 bases align to TRBD1. After removal of 6 bases from V and 8 bases from J, the junction contained 6 bases not matched to a gene. This CDR3 is 13 amino acids long. CDR3 residues: CASRPTGVDIQYF. The CDR3 nucleotides are TGTGCCAGCAGGCCGACAGGGGTTGACATTCAGTACTTC.

This clonotype has just one count. The CDR3 protein is CASSYGGTSLKPQHF. The CDR3, as DNA: TGTGCCAGCAGTTACGGAGGGACATCTCTTAAGCCCCAGCATTTT. The chain employs TRBV6-2 or TRBV6-3 and TRBJ1-5; D perhaps matches TRBD1 (6 bases). Germline loops: CDR1 MNHEY, CDR2 SVGEGT. This CDR3 has 15 amino acids. Trimming left V 2 bases short and J 8 bases short, with 16 bases between.

This rearrangement joins TRBV20-1 to TRBJ2-5, with D possibly being TRBD1 or TRBD2 (5 bases each). V lost 6 bases and J 1 base, leaving 12 bases between the germline ends. The germline V gene encodes CDR1 DFQATT and CDR2 SNEGSKA (reference sequence). The CDR3 loop spans 13 amino acids. The CDR3 region is CSAQGPVQETQYF. As DNA, the CDR3 is TGCAGTGCCCAGGGACCGGTCCAAGAGACCCAGTACTTC.

This clonotype was detected only a few times. The chain couples TRBV20-1 to TRBJ2-3; 10 nucleotides match TRBD2. The CDR3 is 15 residues long. The V gene end was trimmed by 3 bases and the J gene end by 5 bases; junction bases not matched to a gene: 8. Germline CDR1 reads DFQATT; CDR2 reads SNEGSKA (reference sequence). In nucleotides, the CDR3 is TGCAGTGCTAGTCCTCTAGCGGGAGTGGAAGATACGCAGTATTTT. It is translated as CSASPLAGVEDTQYF.

V is TRBV21-1 and J is TRBJ1-5; the table's TRBD1 call for D was not verified on the DNA. TRBV21-1 is a listed pseudogene. The CDR3 is 16 amino acids. The DNA for the CDR3 is TGTGCCAGCAGCATCCACGGGTGGGGGGCGAGGCAGCCCCAGCATTTT. Protein sequence: CASSIHGWGARQPQHF.

The chain joins TRBV7-9 to TRBJ2-1, with 12 bases fitting TRBD2. This CDR3 comprises 18 residues. V shed 1 base, J shed 8 bases, and the junction held 12 bases outside the gene matches. Per germline, CDR1 SEHNR and CDR2 FQNEAQ (reference sequence). The CDR3 nucleotides are TGTGCCAGCAGCTTAGAGGTTAGGGCTAGCGGGAGGGCCGATGAGCAGTTCTTC. The encoded protein is CASSLEVRASGRADEQFF. Supplemented by reference TRBV7-9 and TRBJ2-1, the full variable domain reads DTGVSQNPRHKITKRGQNVTFRCDPISEHNRLYWYRQTLGQGPEFLTYFQNEAQLEKSRLLSDRFSAERPKGSFSTLEIQRTEQGDSAMYLCASSLEVRASGRADEQFFGPGTRLTVL.

The chain couples TRBV9 to TRBJ2-4, with 9 bases aligning to TRBD2. Per germline, CDR1 SGDLS and CDR2 YYNGEE. After removal of 9 bases from V and 0 bases from J, the junction contained 10 bases not matched to a gene. The length of the CDR3 is 16 residues. CDR3 protein: CAIYSGGGLAKNIQYF. As DNA, the CDR3 is TGTGCCATCTATAGCGGGGGAGGTCTAGCCAAAAACATTCAGTACTTC.